Following are 30 T cell receptor beta chains from one sample sequenced in a study of shared clonotypes between healthy human individuals. TCRdb keeps only in-frame clones here, not all; method: immunoSEQ multiplex PCR. The table shows roughly 2,500,000 clones, with approximately 94% occurring only once. The sample was naive CD4+ T cells from PBMCs. This sample's subset: CD45RA+ positively selected. The receptors stem from a man younger than 35 in good health. Some clones in this sample may be carry-over from other donors' samples.

This sequence joins TRBV5-1 and TRBJ2-5; TRBD1 aligns across 8 bases. Germline values: CDR1 SGHRS, CDR2 YFSETQ. J was trimmed by 5 bases and V by 1 base; bases with no gene match: 7. This CDR3 has 15 amino acids. CDR3: CASSLLQGAKETQYF. In DNA, the CDR3 is TGCGCCAGCAGCTTGCTTCAGGGGGCGAAGGAGACCCAGTACTTC.

The chain recombines TRBV7-2 with TRBJ2-7, with 11 bases that match TRBD1. The length of the CDR3 is 16 residues. Germline CDR1 SGHTA, CDR2 FQGNSA. J gave up 0 bases and V 3 bases, and 4 bases lay outside the gene matches. In DNA form, the CDR3 reads TGTGCCAGCAGCTTGGGGACAGGGGGTTTCTCCTACGAGCAGTACTTC. Translated: CASSLGTGGFSYEQYF. Complete variable domain (other parts from reference TRBV7-2 and TRBJ2-7): GAGVSQSPSNKVTEKGKDVELRCDPISGHTALYWYRQSLGQGLEFLIYFQGNSAPDKSGLPSDRFSAERTGGSVSTLTIQRTQQEDSAVYLCASSLGTGGFSYEQYFGPGTRLTVT.

The gene calls are TRBV7-2 and TRBJ2-7; possible D gene TRBD1, 6 bases. Between the trimmed V and J ends, which lost 5 bases and 1 base, there was a span of 21 bases. CDR3 length equals 17 residues. CDR1 SGHTA and CDR2 FQGNSA come from the germline V gene. CDR3 amino acids: CASSKSPVDRLSYEQYF. The CDR3 DNA reads TGTGCCAGCAGCAAATCCCCGGTCGACAGGTTATCCTACGAGCAGTACTTC.

The V gene is TRBV5-1, the J gene TRBJ2-4; D may match TRBD1 or TRBD2 (5 bases each). Trimming stripped 4 bases from V and 5 bases from J, with 10 bases between. Germline CDR1 is SGHRS and CDR2 is YFSETQ. This CDR3 is built from 13 residues. The CDR3 loop reads CASSPRGQNIQYF. Written as DNA, the CDR3 is TGCGCCAGCAGCCCCCGGGGCCAAAACATTCAGTACTTC.

The genes are TRBV18 and TRBJ2-1; maybe TRBD2 (6 bases). CDR1 and CDR2 (germline): KGHSH, LQKENI. V gave up 0 bases and J gave up 0 bases, with 12 bases separating them. The CDR3 is made up of 17 amino acids. In nucleotides, the CDR3 is TGTGCCAGCTCACCACCTGGGACTTCTAGCTCCTACAATGAGCAGTTCTTC. Translating gives CASSPPGTSSSYNEQFF.

The chain links TRBV14 to TRBJ2-1, with 7 bases identical to TRBD2. CDR1 SGHDN and CDR2 FVKESK come from the germline V gene. The CDR3 runs 15 residues. V dropped 4 bases and J dropped 5; count of bases not matched to a gene: 8. The CDR3 sequence: CASSLIGRKDNEQFF. Here the CDR3 DNA reads TGTGCCAGCAGCCTAATCGGGAGGAAAGACAATGAGCAGTTCTTC.

This clone was picked up a small number of times. The same CDR3 also results from other DNA sequences found in this sample. The rearrangement links TRBV5-1 to TRBJ1-1; no definite D call. Germline-derived CDR1 and CDR2 are SGHRS and YFSETQ. Trimming pared 3 bases from V and 1 base from J, leaving 4 bases between. The length of the CDR3 is 12 residues. The CDR3 DNA follows: TGCGCCAGCAGCTCCCCGAACACTGAAGCTTTCTTT. Its translation: CASSSPNTEAFF.

The chain joins TRBV7-3 to TRBJ1-1; no firm D call. Germline values: CDR1 SGHTA, CDR2 FQGTGA. The CDR3 extends over 13 amino acids. V lost 1 base and J lost 1, with 4 bases in between. This CDR3 reads CASSLIANTEAFF. DNA for the CDR3: TGTGCCAGCAGCTTAATCGCGAACACTGAAGCTTTCTTT.

The chain has TRBV5-1 and TRBJ1-1, with D maybe TRBD1 (5 bases). V dropped 5 bases and J dropped 5 bases, with 22 bases sitting between them. This CDR3 region has 16 residues. The germline gives CDR1 SGHRS, CDR2 YFSETQ. DNA for the CDR3: TGCGCCAGCAGTCGGACACCAGGGACGCCCGAGACTGAAGCTTTCTTT. Translation gives CASSRTPGTPETEAFF.

This clone was seen once. The chain's CDR3 is CASSYSIGLYGYTF. DNA for the CDR3: TGTGCCAGCAGTTACTCTATAGGCCTTTATGGCTACACCTTC. This chain joins TRBV6-5 and TRBJ1-2, with D unresolved. The CDR3 covers 14 residues. CDR1 MNHEY and CDR2 SVGAGI come from the germline V gene. Trimming stripped 0 bases from V and 5 bases from J, with 10 bases between.

The count of this clone is one. The chain is built from TRBV7-3 and TRBJ2-1; a weak D match, TRBD2 (5 bases). Trimming cost V 5 bases and J 5 bases, with 10 bases left between them. Germline loops: CDR1 SGHTA, CDR2 FQGTGA. This CDR3 is built from 13 residues. The CDR3 region is CASSPGIHNEQFF. For the CDR3, the DNA is TGTGCCAGCAGCCCCGGGATCCACAATGAGCAGTTCTTC.

J is TRBJ2-7 and V is TRBV2, with 12 bases that match TRBD1. Germline V gene data show CDR1 as SNHLY and CDR2 as FYNNEI. The CDR3 length is 14 residues. J was trimmed by 5 bases and V by 5 bases; bases with no gene match: 4. CDR3 sequence (DNA): TGTGCCAGCAGTAGGGACAGGGGGCCCGACGAGCAGTACTTC. Its translation is CASSRDRGPDEQYF.

This chain links TRBV28 with TRBJ1-1, with TRBD1 matching 12 bases. CDR1 and CDR2 (germline): MDHEN, SYDVKM. This CDR3 comprises 18 residues. The trim removed 5 bases at V and 1 base at J, leaving 11 bases unmatched. CDR3 nucleotide sequence: TGTGCCAGCAGTCTACCGGGACAGGGGGCTATCGGGAACACTGAAGCTTTCTTT. It specifies CASSLPGQGAIGNTEAFF.

In its sample, this clone was seen once. The chain employs TRBV7-3 and TRBJ2-3, with 9 bases aligning to TRBD2. Per the germline V gene, CDR1 is SGHTA and CDR2 is FQGTGA. This CDR3 is built from 17 residues. J lost 2 bases, V lost 6 bases, and 12 bases had no gene match. The CDR3 loop reads CASSLMTSGANTDTQYF. The CDR3 DNA reads as TGTGCCAGCAGTCTTATGACTAGCGGAGCGAACACAGATACGCAGTATTTT. Full variable domain (remainder filled in from reference TRBV7-3 and TRBJ2-3): GAGVSQTPSNKVTEKGKYVELRCDPISGHTALYWYRQSLGQGPEFLIYFQGTGAADDSGLPNDRFFAVRPEGSVSTLKIQRTERGDSAVYLCASSLMTSGANTDTQYFGPGTRLTVL.

The CDR3, as DNA: TGTGCCAGCAGCTTGACGGACAGTCTCTCCTACAATGAGCAGTTCTTC. The encoded protein is CASSLTDSLSYNEQFF. The chain has TRBV7-2 and TRBJ2-1, with a weak D call TRBD1 (6 bases). Per germline, CDR1 SGHTA and CDR2 FQGNSA. V lost 3 bases and J 0 bases, leaving 12 bases between the germline ends. This CDR3 comprises 16 residues.

In regard to this clone: The same CDR3 is also encoded by other DNA sequences in this sample. The chain employs TRBV4-2 and TRBJ2-6; D is unclear. The V gene's germline CDR1 is LGHNA and CDR2 YNFKEQ. Trimming took off 0 bases at V and 1 base at J, with 4 bases between the two ends. This CDR3 is built from 15 residues. CDR3 in amino acids: CASSQDLSGANVLTF. The CDR3 DNA is TGTGCCAGCAGCCAAGACCTATCTGGGGCCAACGTCCTGACTTTC.

The chain uses TRBV5-8 and TRBJ1-4; 9 nucleotides match TRBD1. After removal of 5 bases from V and 6 bases from J, the junction contained 5 bases not matched to a gene. Germline V CDR1 and CDR2: SGHTS, YDEGEE. The CDR3 spans 14 residues. The CDR3 sequence is CASSRTGVDEKLFF. CDR3 nucleotide sequence: TGTGCCAGCAGTCGGACAGGGGTGGATGAAAAACTGTTTTTT. The whole variable domain, remainder taken from reference TRBV5-8 and TRBJ1-4, is EAGVTQSPTHLIKTRGQQATLRCSPISGHTSVYWYQQALGLGLQFLLWYDEGEERNRGNFPPRFSGRQFPNYSSELNVNALELEDSALYLCASSRTGVDEKLFFGSGTQLSVL.

On this clone: Other nucleotide sequences from this sample produce the same CDR3. The rearrangement joins TRBV18 to TRBJ1-5; D remains ambiguous. This CDR3 is 13 amino acids long. Trimming pared 6 bases from V and 5 bases from J, leaving 11 bases between. Germline CDR1 KGHSH, CDR2 LQKENI. The CDR3 bases are TGTGCCAGCTCCTTGGAGGGCCATCAGCCCCAGCATTTT. It specifies CASSLEGHQPQHF.

CDR3 sequence: CASSSSGGHGYGYTF. CDR3 in DNA: TGTGCCAGCAGTTCATCCGGAGGGCATGGCTATGGCTACACCTTC. The chain is built from TRBV6-5 and TRBJ1-2; unclear D gene. The CDR3 has 15 residues. The germline gives CDR1 MNHEY, CDR2 SVGAGI. With 4 bases removed from V and 4 bases from J, the gap between germline ends came to 16 bases.

The rearrangement uses TRBV10-3 and TRBJ2-1; TRBD1 or TRBD2 may be the D gene (5 bases each). The CDR3 sequence is 16 residues long. Trimming pared 6 bases from V and 0 bases from J, leaving 15 bases between. CDR1 and CDR2 (germline): ENHRY, SYGVKD. The CDR3: CAISLTGTPSYNEQFF. CDR3 DNA sequence: TGTGCCATCAGCCTAACCGGGACCCCCTCCTACAATGAGCAGTTCTTC.

This chain joins TRBV27 and TRBJ2-7; possibly TRBD1 for D (6 bases). The CDR3 extends over 13 amino acids. V was cut by 8 bases and J by 5 bases, with 16 bases left in between. Germline V gene lookup returns CDR1 MNHEY and CDR2 SMNVEV (reference sequence). CDR3 in DNA: TGTGCCAGCTATCAACAGGGTTCCCACGAGCAGTACTTC. As protein: CASYQQGSHEQYF.

V gene TRBV19 combines with J gene TRBJ1-5, with D perhaps matching TRBD1 (5 bases). CDR3 length: 14 amino acids. V gave up 1 base and J gave up 9 bases, with 13 bases separating them. Germline V gene data show CDR1 as LNHDA and CDR2 as SQIVND (reference sequence). The CDR3 DNA is TGTGCCAGTAGTATAGGGCGGTCCCAGGGGCCCCAGCATTTT. This gives the protein CASSIGRSQGPQHF.

V and J are TRBV29-1 and TRBJ2-5; D is uncertain. CDR1 is SQVTM and CDR2 is ANQGSEA in the germline V gene. The CDR3 loop spans 11 amino acids. This chain's CDR3 is CSLLSPETQYF. CDR3 bases: TGCAGTCTCCTTTCACCAGAGACCCAGTACTTC. The whole variable domain, filled in from reference TRBV29-1 and TRBJ2-5, reads SAVISQKPSRDICQRGTSLTIQCQVDSQVTMMFWYRQQPGQSLTLIATANQGSEATYESGFVIDKFPISRPNLTFSTLTVSNMSPEDSSIYLCSLLSPETQYFGPGTRLLVL.

This clone was detected only once. This chain uses TRBV5-5 with TRBJ2-1; D uncertain. The V end was cut by 2 bases, the J end by 2 bases, with 11 bases between. CDR1 and CDR2 (germline): SGHKS, YYEKEE (reference sequence). The CDR3 covers 15 residues. The CDR3 DNA reads as TGTGCCAGCAGCTTAGGTGGGTTACCCTACAATGAGCAGTTCTTC. Its translation: CASSLGGLPYNEQFF.

The chain uses TRBV9 and TRBJ2-1; D remains unclear. V shed 0 bases and J shed 4 bases, with 14 bases lying between them. The CDR3 has 16 amino acids. Germline loops: CDR1 SGDLS, CDR2 YYNGEE. This CDR3 reads CASSVGPPLSYNEQFF. The DNA for the CDR3 is TGTGCCAGCAGCGTAGGCCCTCCGCTATCGTACAATGAGCAGTTCTTC.

The chain employs TRBV7-9 and TRBJ2-3; D gene ambiguous. Germline CDR1 is SEHNR and CDR2 is FQNEAQ (reference sequence). The V gene lost 1 base and the J gene lost 3 bases, with 17 bases spanning the gap. The length of the CDR3 is 17 residues. In DNA form, the CDR3 reads TGTGCCAGCAGCTTAGGAGTCGGACCACCCAATACAGATACGCAGTATTTT. Translated, it gives CASSLGVGPPNTDTQYF.

The rearrangement uses TRBV6-6 and TRBJ1-5, with D hard to call. CDR3 length equals 13 residues. The V gene lost 7 bases and the J gene lost 6 bases, with 13 bases spanning the gap. Germline CDR1 reads MNHNY; CDR2 reads SVGAGI (reference sequence). The CDR3 bases are TGTGCCAGCACCCCTTCCATTCGTCAGCCCCAGCATTTT. This codes for CASTPSIRQPQHF.

The chain uses TRBV2 and TRBJ1-5; a weak D match, TRBD1 (5 bases). The CDR3 is 11 residues long. The ends were cut back, 5 bases at V and 9 bases at J, with 8 bases in the middle. From germline, CDR1 is SNHLY and CDR2 FYNNEI. CDR3 region: CASSLDRPQHF. The DNA for the CDR3 is TGTGCCAGCAGTTTAGACAGGCCCCAGCATTTT. The full variable domain, rest sourced from reference TRBV2 and TRBJ1-5, is EPEVTQTPSHQVTQMGQEVILRCVPISNHLYFYWYRQILGQKVEFLVSFYNNEISEKSEIFDDQFSVERPDGSNFTLKIRSTKLEDSAMYFCASSLDRPQHFGDGTRLSIL.

The rearrangement links TRBV30 to TRBJ1-2; the D gene is possibly TRBD1 (6 bases). Germline loops: CDR1 GTSNPN, CDR2 SVGIG (reference sequence). The CDR3 runs to 13 residues. The V gene lost 3 bases and the J gene lost 4 bases, with 12 bases spanning the gap. Here the CDR3 reads CAWRRTESYGYTF. DNA for the CDR3: TGTGCCTGGAGACGGACAGAATCCTATGGCTACACCTTC.

V usage is TRBV29-1 and J usage is TRBJ2-5; the match to TRBD1 covers 8 bases. CDR1 and CDR2 from the germline V gene are SQVTM and ANQGSEA. With 3 bases clipped from V and 4 bases from J, the junction kept 7 bases outside the gene matches. The CDR3 covers 14 residues. The CDR3 region is CSVDSDRGGETQYF. CDR3 bases: TGCAGCGTTGATTCAGACAGGGGAGGAGAGACCCAGTACTTC.